This is a list of T cell receptor beta chains from one sample in a study of shared clonotypes between healthy human individuals. TCRdb keeps only in-frame clones here, not all; method: immunoSEQ multiplex PCR. The repertoire holds over a million clones, with about 74% as singletons. Sequenced material: memory CD4+ T cells sorted from blood. Receptors originate from a man aged 18-30 years in good health. Each CDR3 is given with its conserved first and last residue. A D gene is named only where the DNA matches it firmly. The listing skips clone size in some rows; elsewhere it reads once, few, many or a size class.

CDR3nt,CDR3aa,abundance,v_gene,d_gene,j_gene
TGTGCCAGCAGTTTCCAGAACACCGGGGAGCTGTTTTTT,CASSFQNTGELFF,.,TRBV28,.,TRBJ2-2
TGTGCCAGTAGTTTTAGCGCTTCCGATACGCAGTATTTT,CASSFSASDTQYF,few,TRBV19,.,TRBJ2-3
TGTGCCAGCAGCTTAGCGACGGATTCTGAAGCTTTCTTT,CASSLATDSEAFF,.,TRBV7-9,.,TRBJ1-1
TGTGCCAGTAGTATCGGTGGGCGCAGCCATAATTCACCCCTCCACTTT,CASSIGGRSHNSPLHF,.,TRBV19,.,TRBJ1-6
TGTGCCAGCCGGGCCAGGAGTAGAGAGACCCAGTACTTC,CASRARSRETQYF,.,TRBV5-8,.,TRBJ2-5
TGTGCCAGCAGCGCCACAGGGGTTCAAGAGACCCAGTACTTC,CASSATGVQETQYF,.,TRBV9,TRBD1,TRBJ2-5
TGCGCCAGCAGCTGGGACTTCCAAGAGACCCAGTACTTC,CASSWDFQETQYF,few,TRBV5-1,.,TRBJ2-5
TGTGCTAGTGGTTTGTTTACGACAGGGCCCGGCTACACCTTC,CASGLFTTGPGYTF,.,TRBV12-5,TRBD1,TRBJ1-2
TGCGCCAGCAGCCTTGAAGGGGACGATACGCAGTATTTT,CASSLEGDDTQYF,.,TRBV4-1,.,TRBJ2-3
TGTGCCTCCGCCGGATCAACTAATGAAAAACTGTTTTTT,CASAGSTNEKLFF,once,TRBV30,.,TRBJ1-4
TGCGCCAGCAGCCAAGGAGGAGGAGGAGGGAACACTGAAGCTTTCTTT,CASSQGGGGGNTEAFF,.,TRBV4-3,.,TRBJ1-1
TGTGCCAGCACCGGGACCGTTAATGAAAAACTGTTTTTT,CASTGTVNEKLFF,.,TRBV6-1,.,TRBJ1-4
TGCGCCAGCAGCCTGGGGGGCGCTGGGGCCAACGTCCTGACTTTC,CASSLGGAGANVLTF,.,TRBV5-1,.,TRBJ2-6
TGTGCCAGCAGTTATTTCCGAAGAGATACGCAGTATTTT,CASSYFRRDTQYF,.,TRBV6-5,.,TRBJ2-3
TGCGCCAGCAGCCCGGAGCCGATGACAGTTTCGACGGACTATGGCTACACCTTC,CASSPEPMTVSTDYGYTF,.,TRBV5-1,.,TRBJ1-2
TGTGCCTGGAGGACAGGGGGTATTGGAAACACCATATATTTT,CAWRTGGIGNTIYF,.,TRBV30,TRBD1,TRBJ1-3
TGCGCCAGCCGAAGAGGCGGCGGTTTAAGCGGGGATACGCAGTATTTT,CASRRGGGLSGDTQYF,many,TRBV10-2,.,TRBJ2-3
TGCGCCAGCAGTTATCAGGGCCCGGGAGGGATTGGCACCGGGGAGCTGTTTTTT,CASSYQGPGGIGTGELFF,.,TRBV10-1,TRBD2,TRBJ2-2
TGTGCCAGCAGCTTAGAAGGAGGGACCGCAGATACGCAGTATTTT,CASSLEGGTADTQYF,once,TRBV7-9,.,TRBJ2-3
TGTGCCAGCGGAAGGACAGGGGGAGAGACCCAGTACTTC,CASGRTGGETQYF,.,TRBV6-5,TRBD1,TRBJ2-5
TGTGCCATCATGCTGGGGGGAGGATATGAGCAGTTCTTC,CAIMLGGGYEQFF,.,TRBV10-3,.,TRBJ2-1
TGCGCCAGCACCTCTCGGGGGGCAGGGACGGCCGGGGAGCTGTTTTTT,CASTSRGAGTAGELFF,.,TRBV5-1,.,TRBJ2-2
TGTGCCAGCTCCCCTGCTAGTGGCACAGATACGCAGTATTTT,CASSPASGTDTQYF,many,TRBV18,.,TRBJ2-3
TGTGCCAGCTTGGCTAGCGACACCGGGGAGCTGTTTTTT,CASLASDTGELFF,.,TRBV9,.,TRBJ2-2
TGTGCCATCAGTGAGCGAGGACTAGCGGGAGCTAGCACAGATACGCAGTATTTT,CAISERGLAGASTDTQYF,few,TRBV10-3,TRBD2,TRBJ2-3
TGTGCCAGCAGCTTCACAGACAGGGAATATGGCTACACCTTC,CASSFTDREYGYTF,.,TRBV5-6,TRBD1,TRBJ1-2
TGTGCCAGCAGCTTAATAGGCACTTTAGCCAAAAACATTCAGTACTTC,CASSLIGTLAKNIQYF,.,TRBV11-2,.,TRBJ2-4
TGTGCCAGCAGCCTCAGTGACCCCTACGCGCAGTACTTC,CASSLSDPYAQYF,.,TRBV11-2,.,TRBJ2-7
TGTGCCAGCAGAAACGAAGGGGGTTCTGGGGCCAACGTCCTGACTTTC,CASRNEGGSGANVLTF,.,TRBV5-4,.,TRBJ2-6
TGTGCCAGCAGTGAATTTGGTGGTTCTGGAAACACCATATATTTT,CASSEFGGSGNTIYF,.,TRBV25-1,.,TRBJ1-3
TGCGCCAGCAGCCAAGATATCGACCGGGCCCGGAATGAGCAGTTCTTC,CASSQDIDRARNEQFF,.,TRBV4-1,.,TRBJ2-1
TGCGCCAGCAGCCACTCCTACGAGCAGTACTTC,CASSHSYEQYF,.,TRBV5-1,.,TRBJ2-7
TGTGCCAGTCACACAGGGGGCATTAGCGGGGAGCTGTTTTTT,CASHTGGISGELFF,.,TRBV19,TRBD1,TRBJ2-2
TGTGCCAGTAGTAGAGGGGACGGACCTGGAAACACCATATATTTT,CASSRGDGPGNTIYF,.,TRBV19,.,TRBJ1-3
TGTGCCAGCAGTGATCCAAAATTAGCTAACTATGGCTACACCTTC,CASSDPKLANYGYTF,.,TRBV6-1,.,TRBJ1-2
TGTGCCAGCAGCTTAGGCTGGGCTCGTAATGAGCAGTTCTTC,CASSLGWARNEQFF,.,TRBV7-2,.,TRBJ2-1
TGTGCCAGCTCACCACCGCAGACAGTTTACAATGAGCAGTTCTTC,CASSPPQTVYNEQFF,once,TRBV18,.,TRBJ2-1
TGTGCTAGTGGTTTTGCGGGAGGAGGAGATACGCAGTATTTT,CASGFAGGGDTQYF,.,TRBV12-5,TRBD2,TRBJ2-3
TGTGCCAGCAGCCAGGGACAGGGGGCGATGATCACCGGGGAGCTGTTTTTT,CASSQGQGAMITGELFF,.,TRBV5-8,TRBD1,TRBJ2-2
TGTGCCAGCAGCCTGAACAATGAGCAGTTCTTC,CASSLNNEQFF,.,TRBV11-3,.,TRBJ2-1
TGTGCCAGCAGGTGGGACAGGGTGCCCGATGAGCAGTTCTTC,CASRWDRVPDEQFF,.,TRBV2,TRBD1,TRBJ2-1